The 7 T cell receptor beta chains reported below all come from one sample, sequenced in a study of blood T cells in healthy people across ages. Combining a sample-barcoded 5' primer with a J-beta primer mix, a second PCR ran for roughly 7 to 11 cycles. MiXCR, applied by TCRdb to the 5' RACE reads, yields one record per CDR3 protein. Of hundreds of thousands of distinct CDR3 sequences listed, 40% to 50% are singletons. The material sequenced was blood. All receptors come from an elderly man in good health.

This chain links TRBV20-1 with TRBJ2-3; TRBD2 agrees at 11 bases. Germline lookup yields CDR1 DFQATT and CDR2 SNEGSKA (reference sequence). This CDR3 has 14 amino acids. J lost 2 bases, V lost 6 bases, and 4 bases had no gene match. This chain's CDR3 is CSALAGGNTDTQYF. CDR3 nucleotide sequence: TGCAGTGCCCTAGCGGGAGGAAACACAGATACGCAGTATTTT.

The CDR3 loop is CASSLGGLAPGELFF. DNA of the CDR3: TGTGCCAGCAGCTTGGGGGGACTAGCTCCCGGGGAGCTGTTTTTT. The V gene is TRBV7-2, the J gene TRBJ2-2, with 9 bases fitting TRBD2. In germline, CDR1 is SGHTA, CDR2 FQGNSA. This CDR3 comprises 15 residues. Trimming at V came to 3 bases and at J to 6 bases, leaving 5 bases not matched to a gene.

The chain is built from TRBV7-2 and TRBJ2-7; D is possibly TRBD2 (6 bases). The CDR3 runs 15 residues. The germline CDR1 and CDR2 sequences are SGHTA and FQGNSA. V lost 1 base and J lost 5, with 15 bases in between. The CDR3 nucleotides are TGTGCCAGCAGCTTAGGAGGCGGGGTCAGGAACGAGCAGTACTTC. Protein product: CASSLGGGVRNEQYF.

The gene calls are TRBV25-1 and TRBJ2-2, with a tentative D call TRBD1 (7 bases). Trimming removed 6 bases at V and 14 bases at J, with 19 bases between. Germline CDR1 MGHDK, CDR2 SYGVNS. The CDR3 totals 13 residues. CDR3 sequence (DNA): TGTGCCAGCAGGCGGGACAGCTTGGCTGAACTGTTTTTT. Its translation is CASRRDSLAELFF.

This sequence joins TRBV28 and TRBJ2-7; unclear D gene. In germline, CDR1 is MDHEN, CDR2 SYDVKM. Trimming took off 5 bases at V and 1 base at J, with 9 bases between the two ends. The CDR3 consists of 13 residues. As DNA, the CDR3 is TGTGCCAGCAGTGTAAGCCCTTCCTACGAGCAGTACTTC. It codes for CASSVSPSYEQYF.

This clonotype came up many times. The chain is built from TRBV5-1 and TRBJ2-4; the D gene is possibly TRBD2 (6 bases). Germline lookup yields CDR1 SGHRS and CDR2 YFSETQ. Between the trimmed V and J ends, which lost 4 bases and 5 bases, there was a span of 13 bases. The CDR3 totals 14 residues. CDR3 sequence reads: CASSPRGYENIQYF. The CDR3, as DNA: TGCGCCAGCAGCCCACGGGGGTACGAAAACATTCAGTACTTC.

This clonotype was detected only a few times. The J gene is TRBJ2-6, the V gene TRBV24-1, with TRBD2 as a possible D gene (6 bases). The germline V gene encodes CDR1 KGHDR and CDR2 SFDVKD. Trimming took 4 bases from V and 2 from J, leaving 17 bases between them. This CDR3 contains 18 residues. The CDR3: CATSDPLGGGTGANVLTF. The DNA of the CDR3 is TGTGCCACCAGTGACCCCCTGGGAGGAGGGACTGGGGCCAACGTCCTGACTTTC.